Presented here are 7 T cell receptor beta chains from one specimen sequenced in a study of lymphopenia after photon versus proton radiotherapy. The repertoire was sequenced with immunoSEQ multiplex PCR; TCRdb's copy has only in-frame clones and lacks some. The repertoire consists of tens of thousands of clones, with around 86% occurring once and the leading ten covering roughly 25%. Sequenced material: peripheral blood, taken from a patient treated with proton-based radiotherapy. The source is a woman between 70 and 85 years old with pancreatic cancer.

The chain is built from TRBV19 and TRBJ2-4, with 7 nucleotides matching TRBD2. Trimming took 6 bases from V and 7 from J; bases not matched to a gene: 12. The CDR3 spans 15 residues. CDR1 is LNHDA and CDR2 is SQIVND in the germline V gene (reference sequence). The CDR3, as DNA: TGTGCCAGTAGCCCTCTGGGGGGGATTTGGAACATTCAGTACTTC. Translating it yields CASSPLGGIWNIQYF.

This clone has just a few counts. The chain employs TRBV10-3 and TRBJ2-3; D tentatively fits TRBD1 or TRBD2 (5 bases each). The ends were cut back, 4 bases at V and 0 bases at J, with 17 bases in the middle. Germline V lookup: CDR1 ENHRY, CDR2 SYGVKD. The CDR3 has 17 amino acids. The CDR3 region is CAISGQTGTESTDTQYF. The CDR3, as DNA: TGTGCCATCAGTGGCCAGACCGGGACGGAAAGCACAGATACGCAGTATTTT.

This chain links TRBV29-1 with TRBJ1-4, with 10 bases identical to TRBD1. Per the germline V gene, CDR1 is SQVTM and CDR2 is ANQGSEA. With 7 bases clipped from V and 11 bases from J, the junction kept 10 bases outside the gene matches. This CDR3 spans 13 amino acids. CDR3 protein: CSAKTGGDGKLFF. CDR3 bases: TGCAGCGCTAAGACAGGGGGCGACGGGAAACTGTTTTTT.

V is TRBV28 and J is TRBJ2-6; D could derive from TRBD1 or TRBD2 (5 bases each). Trimming left V 6 bases short and J 2 bases short, with 14 bases between. This CDR3 has 16 amino acids. CDR1 is MDHEN, CDR2 SYDVKM, per germline. The CDR3 bases are TGTGCCAGCAGGTCGACCGGGGACCCTGGGGCCAACGTCCTGACTTTC. Protein sequence: CASRSTGDPGANVLTF.

The V call is TRBV28, the J call TRBJ2-5; a weak D match, TRBD1 (5 bases). Trimming removed 2 bases from V and 5 bases from J, with 9 bases in between. This CDR3 has 13 amino acids. CDR1 MDHEN and CDR2 SYDVKM come from the germline V gene. As DNA, the CDR3 is TGTGCCAGCAGTTTACGCAGGGTGGAGACCCAGTACTTC. Translated, it gives CASSLRRVETQYF.

This clone was observed a single time. Other nucleotide sequences in the sample specify the same CDR3. The chain has TRBV28 and TRBJ2-7; D uncertain. This CDR3 has 11 residues. Germline CDR1 reads MDHEN; CDR2 reads SYDVKM. V lost 6 bases and J lost 1, with 4 bases in between. The CDR3, as DNA: TGTGCCAGCAGCTCATCCTACGAGCAGTACTTC. It is translated as CASSSSYEQYF. Filled out from reference TRBV28 and TRBJ2-7, the complete variable domain reads DVKVTQSSRYLVKRTGEKVFLECVQDMDHENMFWYRQDPGLGLRLIYFSYDVKMKEKGDIPEGYSVSREKKERFSLILESASTNQTSMYLCASSSSYEQYFGPGTRLTVT.

V is TRBV7-2 and J is TRBJ2-1, with 9 nucleotides matching TRBD2. CDR3 length: 13 amino acids. CDR1 is SGHTA, CDR2 FQGNSA, per germline. With V trimmed by 5 bases and J by 13 bases, 9 bases remained unmatched. The CDR3 DNA follows: TGTGCCAGCAGCCCTAACGAGGGACTAGCTCAGTTCTTC. It translates to CASSPNEGLAQFF.